This passage covers 11 T cell receptor beta chains from one sample sequenced in a study of T cell repertoires and HLA-DP antigens (dated by TCRdb to 2016 to 2018). Library prep was done by the immunoSEQ multiplex PCR assay. TCRdb re-hosts the immuneACCESS table, in-frame sequences only. Its copies lack some clones; in the studies checked, an unresolved V gene accounts for under half of them, and the cause for the rest is not known. In all, the sample holds almost 90,000 clones, and approximately 86% of those were seen once. Clones ranked in the top ten supply 1.5% to 2% of the sample. These receptors lack a known antigen. Sequenced sample: CD4+ T cells from PBMCs. The receptors were sampled from a man aged 50-60 years in good health and CMV-seronegative.

Concerning this clone itself: Other nucleotide sequences in the sample specify the same CDR3. The chain carries TRBV7-8 and TRBJ1-2; no clear D gene. The ends were cut back, 3 bases at V and 6 bases at J, with 8 bases in the middle. The CDR3 has 12 amino acids. Per germline, CDR1 SGHVS and CDR2 FQNEAQ. DNA of the CDR3: TGTGCCAGCAGCTTTCGGGGAGATGGCTACACCTTC. Encoded protein: CASSFRGDGYTF.

This clone was seen just once. The genes are TRBV6-5 and TRBJ2-7; D may be TRBD1 (6 bases). Trimming took 0 bases from V and 6 from J, leaving 15 bases between them. The CDR3 runs to 15 residues. Germline V lookup: CDR1 MNHEY, CDR2 SVGAGI. Written as DNA, the CDR3 is TGTGCCAGCAGTTACTCACAAACCAGGGGCCTCGAGCAGTACTTC. Protein product: CASSYSQTRGLEQYF.

This clone was found once. V usage is TRBV4-1 and J usage is TRBJ2-7, with TRBD2 matching over 11 bases. The CDR3 length is 15 residues. V lost 4 bases and J lost 7; bases outside the gene matches: 9. Looked up from germline, CDR1 is MGHRA and CDR2 is YSYEKL. Written as DNA, the CDR3 is TGCGCCAGCAGCCCATTACTAGCGGGGGTGGGGGAGCAGTACTTC. It translates to CASSPLLAGVGEQYF.

The chain recombines TRBV5-1 with TRBJ2-1, with 9 nucleotides matching TRBD1. The CDR3 spans 14 residues. The ends lost 0 bases at V and 9 bases at J; junction bases unmatched: 4. CDR1 and CDR2 from the germline V gene are SGHRS and YFSETQ. Here the CDR3 reads CASSLDRGPGEQFF. CDR3 sequence (DNA): TGCGCCAGCAGCTTGGACAGGGGGCCTGGTGAGCAGTTCTTC.

The chain uses TRBV5-1 and TRBJ1-6; 10 bases agree with TRBD1. The germline CDR1 and CDR2 sequences are SGHRS and YFSETQ. The ends lost 1 base at V and 8 bases at J; junction bases unmatched: 3. The CDR3 contains 15 residues. The CDR3 DNA follows: TGCGCCAGCAGCTTGCCAGGGACAGGGGATTCACCCCTCCACTTT. Residues: CASSLPGTGDSPLHF.

The rearrangement joins TRBV7-9 to TRBJ2-5; no definite D call. Trimming cost V 2 bases and J 0 bases, with 7 bases left between them. The CDR3 extends over 14 amino acids. The germline CDR1 and CDR2 sequences are SEHNR and FQNEAQ (reference sequence). The CDR3 region has the DNA TGTGCCAGCAGCTTACAGGAGTACCAAGAGACCCAGTACTTC. Protein product: CASSLQEYQETQYF.

The rearrangement joins TRBV7-8 to TRBJ2-1; perhaps TRBD1 as D (6 bases). V lost 3 bases to trimming and J lost 4 bases, with 16 bases between them. CDR3 length: 16 amino acids. Germline V gene data show CDR1 as SGHVS and CDR2 as FQNEAQ. CDR3 sequence (DNA): TGTGCCAGCAGCTTCCAGGACAGAGAACAGTACAATGAGCAGTTCTTC. Its protein product is CASSFQDREQYNEQFF.

This chain joins TRBV9 and TRBJ2-7; 11 bases are shared with TRBD2. Germline values: CDR1 SGDLS, CDR2 YYNGEE. The CDR3 contains 16 residues. V shed 3 bases, J shed 0 bases, and the junction held 5 bases outside the gene matches. In nucleotides, the CDR3 is TGTGCCAGCAGCGGTATAGCGGGAGGGAGCTCCTACGAGCAGTACTTC. Protein sequence: CASSGIAGGSSYEQYF.

The sample holds one count of this clone. The V gene is TRBV29-1, the J gene TRBJ2-7; 7 bases align to TRBD1. V lost 3 bases and J lost 4; bases outside the gene matches: 0. Per germline, CDR1 SQVTM and CDR2 ANQGSEA. This CDR3 contains 11 residues. The CDR3 sequence: CSVDRGYEQYF. The CDR3 nucleotides are TGCAGCGTTGACAGGGGGTACGAGCAGTACTTC.

This chain joins TRBV30 and TRBJ1-5, with D hard to call. This CDR3 comprises 16 residues. Trimming stripped 4 bases from V and 0 bases from J, with 16 bases between. Germline V gives CDR1 GTSNPN, CDR2 SVGIG (reference sequence). The CDR3 reads CAWTPRTPYSNQPQHF. Written as DNA, the CDR3 is TGTGCCTGGACTCCCCGGACCCCTTATAGCAATCAGCCCCAGCATTTT.

V is TRBV7-9 and J is TRBJ2-3; no clear D gene. Trimming removed 1 base at V and 6 bases at J, with 8 bases between. Germline V gene sequence: CDR1 SEHNR, CDR2 FQNEAQ (reference sequence). The length of the CDR3 is 13 residues. CDR3 sequence: CASSLVLGDTQYF. In DNA form, the CDR3 reads TGTGCCAGCAGCTTAGTGCTAGGGGATACGCAGTATTTT. Supplemented by reference TRBV7-9 and TRBJ2-3, the full variable domain reads DTGVSQNPRHKITKRGQNVTFRCDPISEHNRLYWYRQTLGQGPEFLTYFQNEAQLEKSRLLSDRFSAERPKGSFSTLEIQRTEQGDSAMYLCASSLVLGDTQYFGPGTRLTVL.